These T cell receptor beta chains were read from a single sample in a study of blood T cell repertoires in COVID-19. The table came from immunoSEQ multiplex PCR; TCRdb's copy has only in-frame clones and leaves some out. The table shows approximately 80,000 clones, with 78% occurring only once. Sequencing input: peripheral blood. The receptors stem from a human donor in a cohort sampled during active COVID-19. CDR3s include the opening cysteine and the closing phenylalanine or tryptophan. Fields, in order: J gene, clone size, D gene, V gene, CDR3 DNA, CDR3 protein. The D gene is left open where the match is weak. Size tells how often a clone was seen (once, few, many) or the class of an expanded clone, and some rows leave it out.

TRBJ1-4 | . | . | TRBV7-9 | TGTGCCAGCAGCTTTGACAGGAGCAATGAAAAACTGTTTTTT | CASSFDRSNEKLFF
TRBJ1-2 | . | . | TRBV27 | TGTGCCAGCAGGTCATTCGGTTATGGCTACACCTTC | CASRSFGYGYTF
TRBJ2-3 | . | TRBD1 | TRBV4-1 | TGCGCCAGCAGCCACGACAGGGAAGATACGCAGTATTTT | CASSHDREDTQYF
TRBJ2-3 | . | TRBD2 | TRBV7-3 | TGTGCCAGCAGCGCACTAGCGGGGGGGCCAGATACGCAGTATTTT | CASSALAGGPDTQYF
TRBJ2-5 | . | TRBD2 | TRBV5-6 | TGTGCCAGCAGCTTATTCGTGGGGGGGCAAGAGACCCAGTACTTC | CASSLFVGGQETQYF
TRBJ1-6 | . | . | TRBV7-2 | TGTGCCAGCAGCTTAAAGAGGGGGGGGCAGGGGTATAATTCACCCCTCCACTTT | CASSLKRGGQGYNSPLHF
TRBJ2-3 | . | . | TRBV28 | TGTGCCAGCAGTTCCGGAGGTACTGACGATACGCAGTATTTT | CASSSGGTDDTQYF
TRBJ2-3 | . | TRBD1 | TRBV24-1 | TGTGCCACCAGTGACCCCCGGACAGGGGTGGGGGGTACGCAGTATTTT | CATSDPRTGVGGTQYF
TRBJ2-7 | . | . | TRBV7-8 | TGTGCCAGCAGCTTAGGTCGGACAGTATCCTACGAGCAGTACTTC | CASSLGRTVSYEQYF
TRBJ1-1 | few | . | TRBV4-1 | TGCGCCAGCAGCCAAGATTGGGGCAGTGAAGCTTTCTTT | CASSQDWGSEAFF
TRBJ1-2 | . | TRBD1 | TRBV9 | TGTGCCAGCAGCGCCGGGGGACAGGGGGCCGACTATGGCTACACCTTC | CASSAGGQGADYGYTF
TRBJ1-1 | . | . | TRBV27 | TGTGCCAGCAGTTTACACGGCCCGGGTACTGAAGCTTTCTTT | CASSLHGPGTEAFF
TRBJ1-6 | . | . | TRBV3-1/TRBV3-2 | TGTGCCAGCAGCCAAGGTCAGGGTTGGAGTTCACCCCTCCACTTT | CASSQGQGWSSPLHF
TRBJ1-2 | . | TRBD1 | TRBV7-9 | TGTGCCAGCAGCTTTGTTTGGAGGGGGCGGGTTGGCTACACCTTC | CASSFVWRGRVGYTF
TRBJ1-6 | . | . | TRBV27 | TGTGCCAGCAGTTTACTTTTATATAATTCACCCCTCCACTTT | CASSLLLYNSPLHF
TRBJ1-4 | . | . | TRBV11-3 | TGTGCCAGCAGCGCCAGGGGTACTAATGAAAAACTGTTTTTT | CASSARGTNEKLFF
TRBJ1-2 | . | . | TRBV28 | TGTGCCAGCAGTTTAGTAGGGGCTCCCGGCTACACCTTC | CASSLVGAPGYTF
TRBJ1-4 | . | TRBD1 | TRBV28 | TGTGCCAGCCAAGACAGGGGGAGTGAAAAACTGTTTTTT | CASQDRGSEKLFF